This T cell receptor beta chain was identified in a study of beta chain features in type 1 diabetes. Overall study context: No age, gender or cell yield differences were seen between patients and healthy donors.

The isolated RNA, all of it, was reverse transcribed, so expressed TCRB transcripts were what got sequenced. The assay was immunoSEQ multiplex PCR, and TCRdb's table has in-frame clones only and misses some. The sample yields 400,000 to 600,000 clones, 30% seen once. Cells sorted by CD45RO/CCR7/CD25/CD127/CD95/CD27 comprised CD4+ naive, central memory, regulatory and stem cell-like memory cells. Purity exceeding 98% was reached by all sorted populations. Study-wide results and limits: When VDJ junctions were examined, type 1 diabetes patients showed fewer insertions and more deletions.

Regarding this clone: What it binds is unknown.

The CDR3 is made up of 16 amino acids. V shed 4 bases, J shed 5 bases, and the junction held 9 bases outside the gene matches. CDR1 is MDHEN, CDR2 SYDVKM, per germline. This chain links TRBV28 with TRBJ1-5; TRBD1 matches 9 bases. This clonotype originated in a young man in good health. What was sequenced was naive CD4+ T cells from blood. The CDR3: CASSSGQGPGDQPQHF. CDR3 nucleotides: TGTGCCAGCAGTTCTGGACAGGGGCCCGGGGATCAGCCCCAGCATTTT.